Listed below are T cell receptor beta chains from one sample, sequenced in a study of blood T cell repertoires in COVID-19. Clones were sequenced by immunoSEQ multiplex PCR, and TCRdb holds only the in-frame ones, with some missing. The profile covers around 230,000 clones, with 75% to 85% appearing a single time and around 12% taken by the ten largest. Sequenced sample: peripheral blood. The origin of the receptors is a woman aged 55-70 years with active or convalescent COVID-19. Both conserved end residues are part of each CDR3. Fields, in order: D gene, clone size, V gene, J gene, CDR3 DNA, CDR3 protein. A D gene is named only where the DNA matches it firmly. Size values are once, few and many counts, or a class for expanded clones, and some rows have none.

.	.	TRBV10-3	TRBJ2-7	TGTGCCATCAGAGGACAGGAGGGTTACGAGCAGTACTTC	CAIRGQEGYEQYF
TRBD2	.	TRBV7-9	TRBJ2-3	TGTGCCAGCACCCGGACTAGCGGGGGACACACAGATACGCAGTATTTT	CASTRTSGGHTDTQYF
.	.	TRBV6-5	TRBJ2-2	TGTGCCAGCAGTCGACCGGGACTCAAAACCGGGGAGCTGTTTTTT	CASSRPGLKTGELFF
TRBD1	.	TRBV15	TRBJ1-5	TGTGCCACCAGCAGAGGACCGGGACAGGGGGCAATTGGCAATCAGCCCCAGCATTTT	CATSRGPGQGAIGNQPQHF
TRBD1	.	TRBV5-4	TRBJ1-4	TGTGCCAGCAGCTGGACAGGGGGGGATGAAAAACTGTTTTTT	CASSWTGGDEKLFF
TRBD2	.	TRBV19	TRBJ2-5	TGTGCCAGTACTCTAGCGGGCCAAGAGACCCAGTACTTC	CASTLAGQETQYF
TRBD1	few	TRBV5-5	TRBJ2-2	TGTGCCAGCAGCGGGGGACAGGGCGTTAGGACCGGGGAGCTGTTTTTT	CASSGGQGVRTGELFF
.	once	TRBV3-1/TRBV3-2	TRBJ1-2	TGTGCCAGCAGCCTCCAACGGGAGGGGGTCTATGGCTACACCTTC	CASSLQREGVYGYTF
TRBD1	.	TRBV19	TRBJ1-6	TGTGCCAGTAGTATTGGGGGACAGGGTTGGTCACCCCTCCACTTT	CASSIGGQGWSPLHF
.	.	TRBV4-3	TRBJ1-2	TGCGCCAGCAGCCAAACAGGACAGAACTATGGCTACACCTTC	CASSQTGQNYGYTF
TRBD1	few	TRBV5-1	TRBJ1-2	TGCGCCAGCAGCTTGGCGGGGGACAGGAGGAACTATGGCTACACCTTC	CASSLAGDRRNYGYTF
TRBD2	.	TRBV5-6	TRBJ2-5	TGTGCCAGCAGCTTACCCTCGGGGGGGGCGGAAAAGACCCAGTACTTC	CASSLPSGGAEKTQYF
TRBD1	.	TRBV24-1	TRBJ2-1	TGTGCCACCAGTGCTCAGGGGGCAGGGGATGAGCAGTTCTTC	CATSAQGAGDEQFF
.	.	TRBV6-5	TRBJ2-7	TGTGCCAGCAGTTATGTTTCCGGGTACGACGAGCAGTACTTC	CASSYVSGYDEQYF
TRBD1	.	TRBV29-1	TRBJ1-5	TGCAGCGTTGGGGCAGGGGGCATAAATCAGCCCCAGCATTTT	CSVGAGGINQPQHF
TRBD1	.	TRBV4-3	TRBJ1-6	TGCGCCAGCAGCCAAGATCAGGCAGGGGGGCATTCACCCCTCCACTTT	CASSQDQAGGHSPLHF
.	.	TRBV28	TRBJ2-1	TGTGCCAGCAGTTTAGTCCAGTTCTACAATGAGCAGTTCTTC	CASSLVQFYNEQFF
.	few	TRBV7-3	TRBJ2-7	TGTGCCAGCAGCTTAATTCAGGATTTCTACGAGCAGTACTTC	CASSLIQDFYEQYF